This paragraph reports one T cell receptor (beta chain). The length of the CDR3 is 15 residues. Germline V gene lookup returns CDR1 KGHSH and CDR2 LQKENI. V gave up 3 bases and J gave up 3 bases; unmatched junction bases: 6. The TCR beta repertoire was assessed by survey-level immunoSEQ sequencing. The data were produced by immunoSEQ multiplex PCR, yet TCRdb's version contains in-frame clones alone and is incomplete. The repertoire includes 60,000 to 75,000 clones, just under 95% of them detected once, and 4.4% sits in the top ten. The chain is built from TRBV18 and TRBJ2-3; 7 bases agree with TRBD2. This clonotype was obtained from a man aged 35-49 years with rheumatoid arthritis. The sample comprised PBMCs. The CDR3 spells CASSPLGGGTDTQYF. CDR3 nucleotide sequence: TGTGCCAGCTCACCGTTGGGCGGGGGTACAGATACGCAGTATTTT.